The 30 T cell receptor beta chains below were found in one sample sequenced in a study of CD8 T cells in Susac syndrome. Reverse transcription of about 0.45 to 1 ug RNA was carried out with random hexamers. TCRdb ran MiXCR on the immunoSEQ multiplex PCR reads and lists one entry per CDR3 protein. The sample holds 150,000 to 250,000 distinct CDR3 sequences, roughly 95% seen once. The specimen was CD4+ T cells from PBMCs. These receptor sequences come from a human donor with multiple sclerosis.

The gene calls are TRBV20-1 and TRBJ1-1, with 7 bases identical to TRBD1. The ends lost 5 bases at V and 4 bases at J; junction bases unmatched: 10. This CDR3 contains 14 residues. In germline, CDR1 is DFQATT, CDR2 SNEGSKA (reference sequence). CDR3 sequence: CSAPRGAGSTEAFF. The CDR3 coding sequence is TGCAGTGCTCCCAGGGGGGCGGGGTCCACTGAAGCTTTCTTT.

This clonotype was seen just once. The V gene is TRBV6-6, the J gene TRBJ1-5; TRBD1 matches at 9 bases. Germline lookup yields CDR1 MNHNY and CDR2 SVGAGI (reference sequence). The CDR3 loop spans 13 amino acids. The trim removed 7 bases at V and 5 bases at J, leaving 3 bases unmatched. The CDR3 spells CASTRQGDQPQHF. CDR3 nucleotides: TGTGCCAGCACTCGACAGGGGGATCAGCCCCAGCATTTT.

Points on this clonotype: Relative to the germline gene, one junction end is altered; a read error may explain this. J is TRBJ2-5 and V is TRBV20-1; 11 nucleotides align to TRBD2. Germline CDR1 and CDR2: DFQATT and SNEGSKA (reference sequence). There are 15 residues in the CDR3. DNA for the CDR3: TGCAGTGCGAGAGAGACTAGCGGGGAGCAAGAGACCCAGTACTTC. Its translation is CSARETSGEQETQYF.

V usage is TRBV7-9 and J usage is TRBJ2-7; D uncertain. V was cut by 6 bases and J by 2 bases, with 14 bases left in between. The CDR3 spans 14 residues. Germline loops: CDR1 SEHNR, CDR2 FQNEAQ (reference sequence). The CDR3: CASRGGTRTYEQYF. The CDR3 bases are TGTGCCAGCAGGGGCGGTACGAGAACCTACGAGCAGTACTTC. The variable domain in full, completed from reference TRBV7-9 and TRBJ2-7, reads DTGVSQNPRHKITKRGQNVTFRCDPISEHNRLYWYRQTLGQGPEFLTYFQNEAQLEKSRLLSDRFSAERPKGSFSTLEIQRTEQGDSAMYLCASRGGTRTYEQYFGPGTRLTVT.

The rearrangement joins TRBV11-2 to TRBJ2-7; tentatively, D is TRBD1 or TRBD2 (5 bases each). CDR1 is SGHAT and CDR2 is FQNNGV in the germline V gene. This CDR3 comprises 17 residues. The V end lost 0 bases, the J end lost 2 bases, and 17 bases lay between the germline ends. The CDR3 reads CASSLDRPQGVAYEQYF. The CDR3 nucleotides read TGTGCCAGCAGCTTAGATCGCCCGCAGGGAGTGGCCTACGAGCAGTACTTC.

This clonotype has only one observation. The chain employs TRBV3-1 and TRBJ1-2; D perhaps matches TRBD1 (5 bases). This CDR3 is built from 16 residues. V lost 2 bases and J 1 base, leaving 14 bases between the germline ends. Germline V CDR1 and CDR2: LGHDT, YNNKEL (reference sequence). CDR3 nucleotide sequence: TGTGCCAGCAGCCAACGGTCAGGGTCACATAACTATGGCTACACCTTC. Amino acids: CASSQRSGSHNYGYTF.

The J gene is TRBJ2-5, the V gene TRBV20-1, with 7 bases identical to TRBD2. Germline CDR1 reads DFQATT; CDR2 reads SNEGSKA (reference sequence). Losses at the gene ends were 6 bases for V and 4 bases for J; bases not matched to a gene: 8. There are 13 residues in the CDR3. CDR3 coding DNA: TGCAGTGCCCCACCGGGGGGAGGAGAGACCCAGTACTTC. Translating it yields CSAPPGGGETQYF.

The chain uses TRBV9 and TRBJ2-2; D ambiguous. Germline assignment: CDR1 SGDLS and CDR2 YYNGEE. Trimming left V 0 bases short and J 5 bases short, with 8 bases between. The CDR3 contains 14 residues. CDR3 sequence reads: CASSVGGVTGELFF. The CDR3 region has the DNA TGTGCCAGCAGCGTAGGTGGGGTTACCGGGGAGCTGTTTTTT.

The chain combines TRBV5-1 with TRBJ2-1; TRBD2 matches 8 bases. V lost 2 bases to trimming and J lost 8 bases; unmatched junction nucleotides: 15. The CDR3 totals 17 residues. From germline, CDR1 is SGHRS and CDR2 YFSETQ. Here the CDR3 DNA reads TGCGCCAGCAGCTTCGGGACTAGAACCCCTCTTGAGGATGAGCAGTTCTTC. Amino acids: CASSFGTRTPLEDEQFF.

The chain is built from TRBV4-1 and TRBJ1-6; no definite D call. The CDR3 consists of 14 residues. Germline CDR1 reads MGHRA; CDR2 reads YSYEKL. V lost 4 bases, J lost 6 bases, and 10 bases lay in between. The CDR3 reads CASSPREGNSPLHF. In DNA form, the CDR3 reads TGCGCCAGCAGCCCACGGGAGGGTAATTCACCCCTCCACTTT.

The genes are TRBV20-1 and TRBJ1-4; TRBD1 might be the D (6 bases). Germline loops: CDR1 DFQATT, CDR2 SNEGSKA (reference sequence). The CDR3 is 12 residues long. Trimming shortened V by 6 bases and J by 10 bases, and 15 bases separated the two germline ends. The CDR3: CSARTGSGKLFF. CDR3 nucleotides: TGCAGTGCCCGAACAGGGTCGGGAAAACTGTTTTTT.

The V call is TRBV6-2 or TRBV6-3, the J call TRBJ1-1, with D maybe TRBD1 (6 bases). Germline CDR1 MNHEY, CDR2 SVGEGT. The CDR3 consists of 11 residues. The V end was cut by 10 bases, the J end by 9 bases, with 15 bases between. The CDR3 loop is CATSQGLKAFF. CDR3 coding DNA: TGTGCCACCTCACAGGGTCTTAAAGCTTTCTTT.

The V and J genes are TRBV5-4 and TRBJ2-1; no firm D call. The CDR3 consists of 13 residues. The ends were cut back, 3 bases at V and 5 bases at J, with 9 bases in the middle. Germline V gene lookup returns CDR1 SGHNT and CDR2 YYREEE (reference sequence). CDR3 bases: TGTGCCAGCAGCTCCTTTGGGGACAATGAGCAGTTCTTC. It translates to CASSSFGDNEQFF.

The V and J genes are TRBV4-2 and TRBJ1-2; no clear D gene. Trimming removed 4 bases at V and 0 bases at J, with 6 bases between. Per the germline V gene, CDR1 is LGHNA and CDR2 is YNFKEQ. This CDR3 is 13 amino acids long. The CDR3 sequence is CASSRGTNYGYTF. CDR3 DNA: TGTGCCAGCAGCCGGGGAACTAACTATGGCTACACCTTC.

The count of this clonotype is one. The chain combines TRBV9 with TRBJ2-1; 7 nucleotides agree with TRBD1. CDR3 size: 17 residues. The V gene's germline CDR1 is SGDLS and CDR2 YYNGEE. After removal of 0 bases from V and 0 bases from J, the junction contained 6 bases not matched to a gene. Written as DNA, the CDR3 is TGTGCCAGCAGCGTAGGGGAGACAGGGAGCTCCTACAATGAGCAGTTCTTC. It yields the protein CASSVGETGSSYNEQFF.

The table lists this clonotype with a count of one. The chain couples TRBV15 to TRBJ1-1; TRBD1 matches at 9 bases. CDR3 size: 15 residues. Per germline, CDR1 LNHNV and CDR2 YYDKDF (reference sequence). V shed 5 bases and J 9 bases; nucleotides not matched to a gene: 13. CDR3 region: CATSSAGTGNYQAFF. The CDR3 DNA reads TGTGCCACCAGCTCAGCCGGGACAGGGAATTATCAAGCTTTCTTT.

The rearrangement links TRBV29-1 to TRBJ2-7; TRBD2 might be the D (5 bases). The CDR3 has 13 amino acids. Trimming cost V 7 bases and J 6 bases, with 19 bases left between them. Germline V CDR1 and CDR2: SQVTM, ANQGSEA. In DNA form, the CDR3 reads TGCAGCGCCGCGGGTGGGTCCTGGGGCGAGCAGTACTTC. It codes for CSAAGGSWGEQYF.

The DNA for the CDR3 is TGTGCCAGTCGGATTGGGGCCAACGTCCTGACTTTC. It specifies CASRIGANVLTF. V gene TRBV28 combines with J gene TRBJ2-6; D remains ambiguous. Trimming took off 9 bases at V and 3 bases at J, with 6 bases between the two ends. This CDR3 contains 12 residues. Germline lookup yields CDR1 MDHEN and CDR2 SYDVKM.

The J gene is TRBJ2-2, the V gene TRBV29-1, with 12 bases identical to TRBD2. Germline assignment: CDR1 SQVTM and CDR2 ANQGSEA. V shed 4 bases, J shed 7 bases, and the junction held 4 bases outside the gene matches. The CDR3 contains 14 residues. DNA of the CDR3: TGCAGCGTTGCGACTAGCGGGAGAGGCGGGGAGCTGTTTTTT. This codes for CSVATSGRGGELFF.

The chain recombines TRBV6-1 with TRBJ1-2; tentative D call: TRBD1 (5 bases). Germline CDR1 is MNHNS and CDR2 is SASEGT. Trimming took 7 bases from V and 0 from J, leaving 21 bases between them. The CDR3 length is 17 residues. The CDR3 sequence is CASTRSTGHNSNYGYTF. CDR3 nucleotides: TGTGCCAGCACTAGAAGCACAGGCCACAACTCTAACTATGGCTACACCTTC.

The V and J genes are TRBV7-9 and TRBJ2-5, with D hard to call. This CDR3 has 12 residues. Trimming took 8 bases from V and 4 from J, leaving 11 bases between them. The germline V gene encodes CDR1 SEHNR and CDR2 FQNEAQ (reference sequence). CDR3 sequence reads: CASARASETQYF. Here the CDR3 DNA reads TGTGCCAGCGCTAGGGCCTCAGAGACCCAGTACTTC.

The chain joins TRBV2 to TRBJ2-2; D possibly corresponds to TRBD1 (5 bases). CDR3 length: 15 amino acids. Trimming removed 1 base at V and 3 bases at J, with 9 bases between. Germline V CDR1 and CDR2: SNHLY, FYNNEI. The CDR3 DNA sequence: TGTGCCAGCAGTGAAGGGCAGGGTCACACCGGGGAGCTGTTTTTT. This translates into CASSEGQGHTGELFF.

The V call is TRBV4-1, the J call TRBJ2-4; tentatively, D is TRBD1 or TRBD2 (5 bases each). Trimming removed 0 bases from V and 7 bases from J, with 7 bases in between. This CDR3 has 13 amino acids. Germline CDR1 MGHRA, CDR2 YSYEKL. CDR3 sequence: CASSQDRENIQYF. Written as DNA, the CDR3 is TGCGCCAGCAGCCAAGACAGGGAGAACATTCAGTACTTC.

This chain links TRBV3-1 with TRBJ2-7; D unclear. Germline CDR1 LGHDT, CDR2 YNNKEL (reference sequence). V shed 4 bases and J shed 0 bases, with 10 bases lying between them. The CDR3 spans 14 residues. CDR3 sequence (DNA): TGTGCCAGCAGCCCGTCGGTGCTCTCCTACGAGCAGTACTTC. Residues: CASSPSVLSYEQYF.

This CDR3 is CASSYSFGDGEQYF. In DNA, the CDR3 is TGTGCCAGCAGTTACTCTTTTGGGGACGGGGAGCAGTACTTC. V usage is TRBV6-5 and J usage is TRBJ2-7, with D possibly called TRBD1 or TRBD2 (5 bases each). Trimming left V 0 bases short and J 7 bases short, with 13 bases between. CDR1 and CDR2 (germline): MNHEY, SVGAGI. CDR3 length equals 14 residues.

This CDR3 reads CSVGHNEQFF. In DNA, the CDR3 is TGCAGCGTTGGACACAATGAGCAGTTCTTC. This sequence joins TRBV29-1 and TRBJ2-1, with D hard to call. Germline assignment: CDR1 SQVTM and CDR2 ANQGSEA. The CDR3 loop spans 10 amino acids. The V gene lost 4 bases and the J gene lost 5 bases, with 3 bases spanning the gap.

This sequence joins TRBV18 and TRBJ1-6; D unresolved. The V gene's germline CDR1 is KGHSH and CDR2 LQKENI. V gave up 6 bases and J gave up 5 bases, with 17 bases separating them. The CDR3 covers 16 residues. The CDR3 protein is CASSPAAAGDNSPLHF. In DNA form, the CDR3 reads TGTGCCAGCTCCCCTGCCGCTGCCGGTGATAATTCACCCCTCCACTTT.

The chain uses TRBV30 and TRBJ2-1; no definite D call. V lost 2 bases, J lost 5 bases, and 7 bases lay in between. The CDR3 is 12 amino acids. Germline V gene data show CDR1 as GTSNPN and CDR2 as SVGIG (reference sequence). The CDR3 DNA reads as TGTGCCTGGAGTTTCAGTAACAATGAGCAGTTCTTC. Protein: CAWSFSNNEQFF.

The chain employs TRBV7-3 and TRBJ2-1, with TRBD2 matching 7 bases. V trimming: 4 bases; J trimming: 3 bases; junction bases outside the gene matches: 6. Germline lookup yields CDR1 SGHTA and CDR2 FQGTGA. The CDR3 has 15 amino acids. The CDR3, as DNA: TGTGCCAGCAGCTGGGGCGGGGGAATCTACAATGAGCAGTTCTTC. Translating it yields CASSWGGGIYNEQFF.

The chain carries TRBV7-9 and TRBJ2-5; no definite D call. CDR1 SEHNR and CDR2 FQNEAQ come from the germline V gene (reference sequence). V shed 1 base and J shed 5 bases, with 5 bases lying between them. CDR3 length: 12 amino acids. The CDR3 DNA follows: TGTGCCAGCAGCTTAGAGGTGGAGACCCAGTACTTC. This translates into CASSLEVETQYF.